These T cell receptor beta chains were read from a single sample in a study of blood T cell repertoires in COVID-19. The data were produced by immunoSEQ multiplex PCR, yet TCRdb's version contains in-frame clones alone and is incomplete. The sample has around 76,000 clones; about four fifths are singletons. Sequencing used peripheral blood. The source is a woman in her seventies with acute or convalescent COVID-19. The CDR3 runs from the conserved cysteine through the conserved F or W. Fields, in order: clone size, D gene, V gene, J gene, CDR3 DNA, CDR3 protein. A D gene is named only where the DNA matches it firmly. Rows give clone size only sometimes, using once, few, many, or a class for an expanded clone.

clone size: .
D gene: TRBD2
V gene: TRBV5-4
J gene: TRBJ2-5
CDR3 DNA: TGTGCCAGCAGCTTGGGAGGCGCGGGGGGAGAGACCCAGTACTTC
CDR3 protein: CASSLGGAGGETQYF

clone size: .
D gene: TRBD1
V gene: TRBV7-8
J gene: TRBJ1-2
CDR3 DNA: TGTGCCAGCAGCCAGGACAGGGGGCTTGAAGCGGGCTACACCTTC
CDR3 protein: CASSQDRGLEAGYTF

clone size: .
D gene: .
V gene: TRBV7-9
J gene: TRBJ1-5
CDR3 DNA: TGTGCCAGCAGCTTAGAAGACAGTCCTCCGCATTTT
CDR3 protein: CASSLEDSPPHF

clone size: .
D gene: .
V gene: TRBV30
J gene: TRBJ1-2
CDR3 DNA: TGTGCCTGGAGTAAGAAGGGGAAATCTGGCTACACCTTC
CDR3 protein: CAWSKKGKSGYTF

clone size: .
D gene: .
V gene: TRBV7-2
J gene: TRBJ1-2
CDR3 DNA: TGTGCCAGCAGTCAGTCGACCGGGAGATACTATGGCTACACCTTC
CDR3 protein: CASSQSTGRYYGYTF

clone size: .
D gene: .
V gene: TRBV27
J gene: TRBJ2-2
CDR3 DNA: TGTGCCAGCAGAGAATCTAGCAGCACCGGGGAGCTGTTTTTT
CDR3 protein: CASRESSSTGELFF

clone size: .
D gene: TRBD1
V gene: TRBV7-2
J gene: TRBJ1-6
CDR3 DNA: TGTGCCAGCAGCTCCCAGACAGGGGTAAATTCACCCCTCCACTTT
CDR3 protein: CASSSQTGVNSPLHF

clone size: .
D gene: .
V gene: TRBV3-1/TRBV3-2
J gene: TRBJ2-2
CDR3 DNA: TGTGCCAGCAGCCAACGGCAGGACACCGGGGAGCTGTTTTTT
CDR3 protein: CASSQRQDTGELFF

clone size: .
D gene: .
V gene: TRBV7-9
J gene: TRBJ2-5
CDR3 DNA: TGTGCCAGCAGTCCTTTTAGCGGATCGGGAGAGACCCAGTACTTC
CDR3 protein: CASSPFSGSGETQYF

clone size: .
D gene: .
V gene: TRBV11-3
J gene: TRBJ2-7
CDR3 DNA: TGTGCCAGCAGCTTAAACGCGGGGCAAGGCGAGCAGTACTTC
CDR3 protein: CASSLNAGQGEQYF

clone size: .
D gene: .
V gene: TRBV21-1
J gene: TRBJ2-1
CDR3 DNA: TGTGCCAGCAGCGAGCCACAGGGTTACAATGAGCAGTTCTTC
CDR3 protein: CASSEPQGYNEQFF

clone size: .
D gene: TRBD1
V gene: TRBV5-1
J gene: TRBJ2-5
CDR3 DNA: TGCGCCAGCAGCTTGGGGACAGGGCGCCAAGAGACCCAGTACTTC
CDR3 protein: CASSLGTGRQETQYF

clone size: .
D gene: TRBD1
V gene: TRBV6-5
J gene: TRBJ2-3
CDR3 DNA: TGTGCCAGCAGTTACGGATCGGGACAGGGGAGAGATACGCAGTATTTT
CDR3 protein: CASSYGSGQGRDTQYF

clone size: many
D gene: TRBD2
V gene: TRBV4-1
J gene: TRBJ2-3
CDR3 DNA: TGCGCCAGCAGCCGCTTGGACGGCGGGAGGGGCACAGATACGCAGTATTTT
CDR3 protein: CASSRLDGGRGTDTQYF

clone size: .
D gene: .
V gene: TRBV7-9
J gene: TRBJ2-3
CDR3 DNA: TGTGCCAGCAGCCAAGCCTACAGGAGTATGAGCACAGATACGCAGTATTTT
CDR3 protein: CASSQAYRSMSTDTQYF

clone size: once
D gene: TRBD1
V gene: TRBV6-1
J gene: TRBJ1-5
CDR3 DNA: TGTGCCAGCAGTGAGCAGGGGGTGGACCCTTATCAGCCCCAGCATTTT
CDR3 protein: CASSEQGVDPYQPQHF

clone size: .
D gene: .
V gene: TRBV18
J gene: TRBJ2-7
CDR3 DNA: TGTGCCAGCTCCTATCTGGACAGCTCCTACGAGCAGTACTTC
CDR3 protein: CASSYLDSSYEQYF

clone size: .
D gene: .
V gene: TRBV6-6
J gene: TRBJ2-3
CDR3 DNA: TGTGCCAGCAGTTTGGGAGCTTGGGATACGCAGTATTTT
CDR3 protein: CASSLGAWDTQYF

clone size: once
D gene: TRBD2
V gene: TRBV10-3
J gene: TRBJ2-1
CDR3 DNA: TGTGCCATCAGCGAAGCGGGAGGGCAATCTGAGCAGTTCTTC
CDR3 protein: CAISEAGGQSEQFF

clone size: .
D gene: TRBD1
V gene: TRBV27
J gene: TRBJ1-4
CDR3 DNA: TGTGCCAGCAGCGTCGACAGGGCGATTGAAAAACTGTTTTTT
CDR3 protein: CASSVDRAIEKLFF

clone size: .
D gene: .
V gene: TRBV7-2
J gene: TRBJ1-5
CDR3 DNA: TGTGCCAGCAGCTTGCGGGGGGACGTTCAGGAGCCCCAGCATTTT
CDR3 protein: CASSLRGDVQEPQHF

clone size: .
D gene: TRBD1
V gene: TRBV6-4
J gene: TRBJ2-1
CDR3 DNA: TGTGCCAGCAGTGACTGGGGGACAGGGAGGGATGAGCAGTTCTTC
CDR3 protein: CASSDWGTGRDEQFF

clone size: .
D gene: TRBD1
V gene: TRBV2
J gene: TRBJ1-1
CDR3 DNA: TGTGCCAGCAGTGAATTTGAGACAGGGATGACTGAAGCTTTCTTT
CDR3 protein: CASSEFETGMTEAFF

clone size: once
D gene: TRBD1
V gene: TRBV5-4
J gene: TRBJ2-3
CDR3 DNA: TGTGCCAGCAGCTTGATGGGGACAGGGGGCGTAGTTGGTACAGATACGCAGTATTTT
CDR3 protein: CASSLMGTGGVVGTDTQYF

clone size: .
D gene: TRBD2
V gene: TRBV6-5
J gene: TRBJ2-7
CDR3 DNA: TGTGCCAGCAGTCAGGGAGGGAGAGGGTTTTACGAGCAGTACTTC
CDR3 protein: CASSQGGRGFYEQYF

clone size: few
D gene: .
V gene: TRBV19
J gene: TRBJ1-2
CDR3 DNA: TGTGCCAGCCGGGGATCCGCTAACTATGGCTACACCTTC
CDR3 protein: CASRGSANYGYTF

clone size: .
D gene: TRBD2
V gene: TRBV2
J gene: TRBJ2-7
CDR3 DNA: TGTGCCAGCAGCCTAGGTGTGAGGGGAGGGTACGAGCAGTACTTC
CDR3 protein: CASSLGVRGGYEQYF

clone size: .
D gene: .
V gene: TRBV2
J gene: TRBJ2-3
CDR3 DNA: TGTGCCAGCAGGACAGAGCTTAGCACAGATACGCAGTATTTT
CDR3 protein: CASRTELSTDTQYF

clone size: .
D gene: .
V gene: TRBV7-8
J gene: TRBJ1-1
CDR3 DNA: TGTGCCAGCAGCTTACTAGGCCTGAACACTGAAGCTTTCTTT
CDR3 protein: CASSLLGLNTEAFF

clone size: .
D gene: TRBD2
V gene: TRBV19
J gene: TRBJ2-2
CDR3 DNA: TGTGCCAGTAGTGTACTAGCGGGGGGACCCATACCGGGGGAGCTGTTTTTT
CDR3 protein: CASSVLAGGPIPGELFF

clone size: .
D gene: TRBD2
V gene: TRBV28
J gene: TRBJ2-1
CDR3 DNA: TGTGCCAGCAGTTTAGTTAAGCTAGCGGGAGATTACAATGAGCAGTTCTTC
CDR3 protein: CASSLVKLAGDYNEQFF

clone size: .
D gene: TRBD2
V gene: TRBV5-6
J gene: TRBJ2-1
CDR3 DNA: TGTGCCAGCAGCTTGAGGTCGGGAGGCAGTGAGCAGTTCTTC
CDR3 protein: CASSLRSGGSEQFF

clone size: .
D gene: .
V gene: TRBV28
J gene: TRBJ2-1
CDR3 DNA: TGTGCCAGCAGTCCTTGGACAGATTCCAATGAGCAGTTCTTC
CDR3 protein: CASSPWTDSNEQFF